A selection of T cell receptor beta chains follows, all from one sample in a study of cytomegalovirus exposure and HLA in healthy donors. TCRdb's copy holds only in-frame clones and misses some; the assay was immunoSEQ multiplex PCR. Of more than 95,000 clones listed, about 80% are singletons. Sequenced: PBMCs. These TCRs come from a man under 40 in good health and CMV-seronegative. CDR3s include the opening cysteine and the closing phenylalanine or tryptophan. The order of the fields is CDR3 DNA, CDR3 protein, V gene, D gene, clone size, J gene, CDR3 length. The D gene is left open where the match is weak. For some rows the clone size is stated as once, few or many, or as a class when expanded; others skip it.

CDR3nt: TGTGCCAGCAGTTTTCAAGGGGGCACCGGGGAGCTGTTTTTT; CDR3aa: CASSFQGGTGELFF; v_gene: TRBV28; d_gene: NA; abundance: NA; j_gene: TRBJ2-2; len: 14
CDR3nt: TGTGCCAGCAGGGCAAGAGGGGGAAACACTGAAGCTTTCTTT; CDR3aa: CASRARGGNTEAFF; v_gene: TRBV6-1; d_gene: NA; abundance: NA; j_gene: TRBJ1-1; len: 14
CDR3nt: TGTGCCAGCAATTTACGAGAGACAGGGGCCTACGAGCAGTACTTC; CDR3aa: CASNLRETGAYEQYF; v_gene: TRBV6-6; d_gene: TRBD1; abundance: NA; j_gene: TRBJ2-7; len: 15
CDR3nt: TGCAGCGTCCTAAAAGAGACCCAGTACTTC; CDR3aa: CSVLKETQYF; v_gene: TRBV29-1; d_gene: NA; abundance: NA; j_gene: TRBJ2-5; len: 10
CDR3nt: TGTGCCAGCAGCTTAGAACGGATCTTTAGGGGAAATGAGCAGTTCTTC; CDR3aa: CASSLERIFRGNEQFF; v_gene: TRBV7-2; d_gene: NA; abundance: NA; j_gene: TRBJ2-1; len: 16
CDR3nt: TGTGCCAGTAGTACACAGACGGCTCAGTACTTC; CDR3aa: CASSTQTAQYF; v_gene: TRBV19; d_gene: NA; abundance: NA; j_gene: TRBJ2-4; len: 11
CDR3nt: TGTGCCAGCAGTTTATTAGCGGGGGGGCGAGACGAGCAGTACTTC; CDR3aa: CASSLLAGGRDEQYF; v_gene: TRBV6-6; d_gene: TRBD2; abundance: NA; j_gene: TRBJ2-7; len: 15
CDR3nt: TGTGCCAGCAGTTACTCGAGCAAAACTGAAGCTTTCTTT; CDR3aa: CASSYSSKTEAFF; v_gene: TRBV6-5; d_gene: NA; abundance: NA; j_gene: TRBJ1-1; len: 13
CDR3nt: TGCGCCAGCAGTCTACAGGGACCAACTAATGAAAAACTGTTTTTT; CDR3aa: CASSLQGPTNEKLFF; v_gene: TRBV5-1; d_gene: NA; abundance: NA; j_gene: TRBJ1-4; len: 15
CDR3nt: TGTGCCAGTACCCTACAGGGGATGGACACTGAAGCTTTCTTT; CDR3aa: CASTLQGMDTEAFF; v_gene: TRBV19; d_gene: TRBD1; abundance: NA; j_gene: TRBJ1-1; len: 14
CDR3nt: TGTGCCAGCAGCTACCCAAGTAGCCTGGGAGAGACCCAGTACTTC; CDR3aa: CASSYPSSLGETQYF; v_gene: TRBV7-9; d_gene: NA; abundance: few; j_gene: TRBJ2-5; len: 15
CDR3nt: TGTGCCAGCTCATCTGGACAGGGGGCAGGGGAAGGCTACACCTTC; CDR3aa: CASSSGQGAGEGYTF; v_gene: TRBV18; d_gene: TRBD1; abundance: NA; j_gene: TRBJ1-2; len: 15
CDR3nt: TGTGCCAGCAGTTTATTCCCCGTGGGTCCTAGCAGCACCTACGAGCAGTACTTC; CDR3aa: CASSLFPVGPSSTYEQYF; v_gene: TRBV28; d_gene: NA; abundance: NA; j_gene: TRBJ2-7; len: 18
CDR3nt: TGTGCCAGCAGCTGGGACAGGGACAAGCAGTACTTC; CDR3aa: CASSWDRDKQYF; v_gene: TRBV14; d_gene: TRBD1; abundance: NA; j_gene: TRBJ2-7; len: 12
CDR3nt: TGCAGCGTTGACCAGGGGAACACCGGGGAGCTGTTTTTT; CDR3aa: CSVDQGNTGELFF; v_gene: TRBV29-1; d_gene: NA; abundance: few; j_gene: TRBJ2-2; len: 13
CDR3nt: TGCGCCAGCAGCGCCCCGGGGGGGAGAAACACCATATATTTT; CDR3aa: CASSAPGGRNTIYF; v_gene: TRBV5-1; d_gene: NA; abundance: NA; j_gene: TRBJ1-3; len: 14
CDR3nt: TGCGCCAGCAGCCGACCCCTCAGGGACATTTCCTCCTACGAGCAGTACTTC; CDR3aa: CASSRPLRDISSYEQYF; v_gene: TRBV5-1; d_gene: NA; abundance: NA; j_gene: TRBJ2-7; len: 17
CDR3nt: TGTGCCAGCTCAGGGTTGTCATACAATGAGCAGTTCTTC; CDR3aa: CASSGLSYNEQFF; v_gene: TRBV19; d_gene: NA; abundance: NA; j_gene: TRBJ2-1; len: 13
CDR3nt: TGCAGCGTCCGGGGACTAGCGGGAGTTTACGAGCAGTACTTC; CDR3aa: CSVRGLAGVYEQYF; v_gene: TRBV29-1; d_gene: TRBD2; abundance: NA; j_gene: TRBJ2-7; len: 14
CDR3nt: TGTGCCAGCAGTACAGGGTTTGGCAATGAAAAACTGTTTTTT; CDR3aa: CASSTGFGNEKLFF; v_gene: TRBV21-1; d_gene: NA; abundance: few; j_gene: TRBJ1-4; len: 14
CDR3nt: TGTGCCAGCAGCCGTGACAGGGGCGCCGAAAAACTGTTTTTT; CDR3aa: CASSRDRGAEKLFF; v_gene: TRBV25-1; d_gene: TRBD1; abundance: NA; j_gene: TRBJ1-4; len: 14